This entry describes one T cell receptor beta chain. V shed 4 bases, J shed 6 bases, and the junction held 13 bases outside the gene matches. CDR3 size: 17 residues. Germline CDR1 reads KGHSH; CDR2 reads LQKENI. These data originate in a study of blood T cell repertoires in COVID-19. Study background: Spain, Italy and the United States supplied samples that represented acute and convalescent COVID-19. PBMCs, B-cell-depleted T cells, or T cells were the source of the cDNA or gDNA that made up the material.

In the original workflow: Estimation of nucleated cell counts was performed using reference gene primer amplification. This table comes from immunoSEQ multiplex PCR, and its TCRdb copy is limited to in-frame clones, with some not included. V, J and clone size reflect that table, while D and trimming were determined from the DNA. This sample has roughly 140,000 clones, with 80% found just once. The sequence came from a man between 60 and 75 years old with acute or convalescent COVID-19. The chain employs TRBV18 and TRBJ2-1; 9 positions agree with TRBD1. The material sequenced was peripheral blood. For the CDR3, the DNA is TGTGCCAGCTCACTCGAAACCGGGACAGGGTCTCGCAATGAGCAGTTCTTC. Translated, it gives CASSLETGTGSRNEQFF.